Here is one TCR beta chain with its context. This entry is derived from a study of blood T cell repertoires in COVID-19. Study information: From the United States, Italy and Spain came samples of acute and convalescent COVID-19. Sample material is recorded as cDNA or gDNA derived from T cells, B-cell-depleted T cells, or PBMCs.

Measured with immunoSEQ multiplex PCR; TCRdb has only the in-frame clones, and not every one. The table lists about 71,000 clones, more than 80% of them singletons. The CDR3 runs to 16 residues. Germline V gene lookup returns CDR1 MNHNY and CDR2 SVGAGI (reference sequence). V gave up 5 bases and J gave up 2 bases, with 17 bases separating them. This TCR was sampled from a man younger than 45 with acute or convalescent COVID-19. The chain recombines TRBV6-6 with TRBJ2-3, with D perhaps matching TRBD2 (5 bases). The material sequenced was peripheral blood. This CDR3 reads CASSREGLIPTDTQYF. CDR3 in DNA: TGTGCCAGCAGTCGAGAGGGCCTCATTCCCACAGATACGCAGTATTTT.